This is a list of T cell receptor beta chains from one sample in a study of cytomegalovirus exposure and HLA in healthy donors. This table comes from immunoSEQ multiplex PCR, and its TCRdb copy is limited to in-frame clones, with some not included. The sample holds fewer than 80,000 clones; just under 75% are singletons and the top ten take 5.4%. Sequencing was done on a sample of PBMCs. The source of these receptors is a woman aged 25 to 45 in good health and CMV-seronegative. Each CDR3 is given with its conserved first and last residue. D genes are given only for firm matches. For some rows the clone size is stated as once, few or many, or as a class when expanded; others skip it.

>-|TRBJ1-5|TRBV7-2|-
CASSFTDQPQHF
TGTGCCAGCAGCTTCACAGATCAGCCCCAGCATTTT
>-|TRBJ2-5|TRBV28|-
CASRPRGAGRYQETQYF
TGTGCCAGCAGACCACGTGGTGCGGGGCGGTACCAAGAGACCCAGTACTTC
>-|TRBJ2-7|TRBV5-4|-
CASSFVSGYEQYF
TGTGCCAGCAGCTTTGTGAGCGGGTACGAGCAGTACTTC
>TRBD1|TRBJ2-5|TRBV6-6|-
CASSDSDRAGETQYF
TGTGCCAGCAGCGACTCGGACAGGGCCGGGGAGACCCAGTACTTC
>TRBD2|TRBJ2-1|TRBV11-2|-
CASSLELAGGLASYNEQFF
TGTGCCAGCAGCTTAGAACTAGCGGGAGGACTAGCCTCCTACAATGAGCAGTTCTTC
>-|TRBJ1-3|TRBV19|-
CASSRTDSLSGNTIYF
TGTGCCAGTAGTCGTACCGACAGTCTCTCTGGAAACACCATATATTTT
>-|TRBJ2-2|TRBV10-1|-
CASSELRPRVGELFF
TGCGCCAGCAGTGAGTTGAGACCCCGGGTAGGGGAGCTGTTTTTT
>TRBD2|TRBJ2-1|TRBV28|-
CASSLGRTRMYEQFF
TGTGCCAGCAGTTTGGGACGGACTAGGATGTATGAGCAGTTCTTC
>TRBD1|TRBJ1-1|TRBV5-1|few
CASSPSTGVRTEAFF
TGCGCCAGCAGCCCCTCGACAGGGGTCAGAACTGAAGCTTTCTTT
>TRBD1|TRBJ1-4|TRBV6-5|few
CASSYGTGWEKLFF
TGTGCCAGCAGTTACGGGACAGGGTGGGAAAAACTGTTTTTT
>TRBD2|TRBJ2-1|TRBV5-1|-
CASRTGTSLNEQFF
TGCGCCAGCAGAACCGGGACTAGCCTGAATGAGCAGTTCTTC
>-|TRBJ1-5|TRBV27|-
CASSFHREGQPQHF
TGTGCCAGCAGTTTCCACAGGGAGGGTCAGCCCCAGCATTTT
>TRBD2|TRBJ2-3|TRBV5-4|-
CASSLGGLGGGTDTQYF
TGTGCCAGCAGCTTGGGAGGGTTGGGGGGGGGCACAGATACGCAGTATTTT
>TRBD1|TRBJ2-7|TRBV11-1|-
CASSFRTGGSYEQYF
TGTGCCAGCAGCTTTAGGACAGGGGGTTCCTACGAGCAGTACTTC
>TRBD2|TRBJ2-1|TRBV7-2|-
CASSPQAGVGNEQFF
TGTGCCAGCAGCCCACAAGCGGGGGTTGGGAATGAGCAGTTCTTC
>TRBD1|TRBJ2-7|TRBV7-9|once
CASSRDRDSYEQYF
TGTGCCAGCAGCCGGGACAGAGATTCCTACGAGCAGTACTTC
>TRBD1|TRBJ2-7|TRBV7-8|-
CASSFSQGAYEQYF
TGTGCCAGCAGCTTTTCGCAGGGGGCCTACGAGCAGTACTTC
>-|TRBJ2-3|TRBV29-1|-
CSVLSGSRPMDTQYF
TGCAGCGTTCTGAGTGGGAGCCGTCCGATGGATACGCAGTATTTT
>TRBD1|TRBJ2-7|TRBV27|few
CASSLEGTGAYEQYF
TGTGCCAGCAGCCTGGAGGGGACAGGCGCCTACGAGCAGTACTTC
>-|TRBJ2-1|TRBV9|-
CASTPGSYNEQFF
TGTGCCAGCACCCCAGGGTCCTACAATGAGCAGTTCTTC
>-|TRBJ2-7|TRBV7-6|-
CASSAGSSYEQYF
TGTGCCAGCAGCGCCGGGAGTTCCTACGAGCAGTACTTC
>-|TRBJ2-3|TRBV5-1|-
CASSTRNSTDTQYF
TGCGCCAGCAGCACTAGGAATAGCACAGATACGCAGTATTTT
>-|TRBJ1-4|TRBV7-9|-
CSSSATGQPNEKLFF
TGTTCCAGCAGCGCTACAGGGCAACCAAATGAAAAACTGTTTTTT
>-|TRBJ2-4|TRBV25-1|-
CASSEERVGVAKNIQYF
TGTGCCAGCAGTGAAGAACGGGTGGGAGTAGCCAAAAACATTCAGTACTTC
>-|TRBJ2-1|TRBV14|-
CASSQDAGVYNEQFF
TGTGCCAGCAGCCAAGACGCAGGGGTTTACAATGAGCAGTTCTTC
>-|TRBJ2-3|TRBV11-2|-
CASSRQTRATGDTQYF
TGTGCCAGCAGCCGCCAAACCAGGGCCACGGGAGATACGCAGTATTTT
>-|TRBJ1-3|TRBV7-9|-
CASSLAGGPRNTIYF
TGTGCCAGCAGCTTGGCGGGGGGGCCGAGAAACACCATATATTTT
>TRBD1|TRBJ1-1|TRBV5-1|-
CASSIPGTENTEAFF
TGCGCCAGCAGCATCCCCGGGACAGAGAACACTGAAGCTTTCTTT
>TRBD1|TRBJ1-1|TRBV18|-
CASSLATGYTEAFF
TGTGCCAGCTCATTAGCGACAGGGTACACTGAAGCTTTCTTT
>-|TRBJ1-2|TRBV7-2|-
CASSIYPGRGDGYTF
TGTGCCAGCAGCATCTACCCTGGACGGGGAGACGGCTACACCTTC
>-|TRBJ1-4|TRBV19|-
CASRPVGGRDEKLFF
TGTGCCAGTAGGCCAGTGGGGGGTCGGGATGAAAAACTGTTTTTT
>TRBD1|TRBJ2-1|TRBV19|-
CASSIGQGNEQFF
TGTGCCAGTAGTATAGGACAGGGCAATGAGCAGTTCTTC
>-|TRBJ2-5|TRBV7-2|once
CASSSGLVYETQYF
TGTGCCAGCAGCTCGGGACTGGTCTACGAGACCCAGTACTTC
>TRBD1|TRBJ2-7|TRBV6-1|-
CASRYDRGVSYEQYF
TGTGCCAGCAGGTACGACAGGGGGGTTTCCTACGAGCAGTACTTC
>TRBD2|TRBJ2-1|TRBV7-2|-
CASSLAGTRNNEQFF
TGTGCCAGCAGCTTAGCTGGGACTAGGAACAATGAGCAGTTCTTC
>TRBD1|TRBJ2-5|TRBV9|-
CASSHPATQQGEDYQETQYF
TGTGCCAGCAGCCATCCGGCGACACAACAGGGGGAGGATTACCAAGAGACCCAGTACTTC
>-|TRBJ2-7|TRBV6-1|-
CASSESGRSYEQYF
TGTGCCAGCAGTGAATCAGGTCGATCATACGAGCAGTACTTC
>-|TRBJ1-1|TRBV6-5|few
CASSPRDKNTEAFF
TGTGCCAGCAGTCCTCGGGACAAGAACACTGAAGCTTTCTTT
>-|TRBJ2-1|TRBV11-2|-
CASSFVSGYNEQFF
TGTGCCAGCAGCTTCGTATCAGGTTACAATGAGCAGTTCTTC
>-|TRBJ2-1|TRBV6-4|few
CASSLRQSGYNEQFF
TGTGCCAGCAGCCTAAGACAGTCAGGGTACAATGAGCAGTTCTTC
>TRBD2|TRBJ2-2|TRBV5-1|-
CASSLRLAGGPGGELFF
TGCGCCAGCAGCCTCCGACTAGCGGGAGGGCCAGGCGGGGAGCTGTTTTTT
>-|TRBJ2-3|TRBV6-6|-
CASSTGLFTDTQYF
TGTGCCAGCAGTACCGGACTGTTCACAGATACGCAGTATTTT
>-|TRBJ2-5|TRBV18|-
CASSPVVLTGGKTQYF
TGTGCCAGCTCACCTGTAGTATTGACTGGGGGGAAGACCCAGTACTTC
>-|TRBJ1-4|TRBV6-6|few
CAKPPGGGDEKLFF
TGTGCCAAACCCCCTGGGGGGGGAGATGAAAAACTGTTTTTT
>TRBD2|TRBJ2-7|TRBV30|-
CAWESRESYEQYF
TGTGCTTGGGAATCGCGGGAGTCCTACGAGCAGTACTTC
>TRBD1|TRBJ1-5|TRBV6-6|-
CASSLQGYGQPQHF
TGTGCCAGCAGTTTACAGGGGTACGGACAGCCCCAGCATTTT
>TRBD1|TRBJ1-2|TRBV6-6|-
CASSPKGQGSGYTF
TGTGCCAGCAGCCCCAAGGGACAGGGCAGCGGCTACACCTTC